This section outlines one T cell receptor (beta chain) sequence together with its context. The CDR3 sequence is 15 residues long. With 1 base removed from V and 5 bases from J, the gap between germline ends came to 14 bases. Germline-derived CDR1 and CDR2 are SEHNR and FQNEAQ (reference sequence). This entry is derived from a study of T cell changes during pregnancy in multiple sclerosis. The assay was immunoSEQ multiplex PCR, and TCRdb's table has in-frame clones only and misses some. The repertoire holds roughly 30,000 clones, with 89% as singletons. The sequence was collected from a female donor with multiple sclerosis, enrolled in a pregnancy study. The chain couples TRBV7-9 to TRBJ1-1; D possibly corresponds to TRBD1 (5 bases). This specimen was CD8+ T cells from peripheral blood mononuclear cells, taken in the second trimester of pregnancy. CDR3 sequence (DNA): TGTGCCAGCAGCTTAGTGGGCGGGGGTCGTACTGAAGCTTTCTTT. Amino acid sequence: CASSLVGGGRTEAFF.